This T cell receptor (beta chain) appears in the sequencing data of a study of blood T cell repertoires in COVID-19. Study overall: Sites across the United States, Italy and Spain contributed samples from acute and convalescent COVID-19. Nucleic acid was either cDNA or gDNA, and it came from T cells, B-cell-depleted T cells, or PBMCs.

TCRdb's copy holds only in-frame clones and misses some; the assay was immunoSEQ multiplex PCR. The sample yields about 97,000 clones, about 83% seen once. V shed 0 bases and J shed 3 bases, with 9 bases lying between them. The CDR3 totals 16 residues. Germline CDR1 MNHEY, CDR2 SMNVEV (reference sequence). The chain couples TRBV27 to TRBJ1-6; possible D gene TRBD1, 6 bases. The sequencing sample was made of peripheral blood. This TCR was sampled from a human donor in a cohort sampled during active COVID-19. CDR3 coding DNA: TGTGCCAGCAGTTTATCGGGGGGGCTCTATAATTCACCCCTCCACTTT. The encoded protein is CASSLSGGLYNSPLHF.